A selection of T cell receptor beta chains follows, all from one sample in a study of cytomegalovirus exposure and HLA in healthy donors. The table came from immunoSEQ multiplex PCR; TCRdb's copy has only in-frame clones and leaves some out. The sample lists around 130,000 clones, 8% to 9.5% seen once, with 5.5% in the top ten. Sequencing was carried out using PBMCs. Receptors were obtained from a man aged 35-49 years in good health and CMV-seronegative. Each CDR3 is given with its conserved first and last residue. The D gene is left open where the match is weak. Clone sizes are given selectively: once, few, many, or a class where the clone is expanded.

TRBV18	-	few	TRBJ1-2	TGTGCCAGCTCACCAGGGGAGCTCGGTGGCTACACCTTC	CASSPGELGGYTF
TRBV19	-	few	TRBJ1-2	TGTGCCAGTAGTGCAGGGTATGGCTACACCTTC	CASSAGYGYTF
TRBV4-2	TRBD2	few	TRBJ2-3	TGTGCCAGCAGCCAAACCGGACTAGCGGGGAGGGGAGATACGCAGTATTTT	CASSQTGLAGRGDTQYF
TRBV6-5	TRBD1	-	TRBJ1-3	TGTGCCAGCAGACCAACAGGGGGCTCTGGAAACACCATATATTTT	CASRPTGGSGNTIYF
TRBV5-1	-	-	TRBJ1-1	TGCGCCAGCAGCCCCACAGGAAACCCTGAAGCTTTCTTT	CASSPTGNPEAFF
TRBV6-5	TRBD1	few	TRBJ2-2	TGTGCCAGCAGTTACTCGGGACAGGGCACCGGGGAGCTGTTTTTT	CASSYSGQGTGELFF
TRBV6-1	-	few	TRBJ1-2	TGTGCCAGCAGTAACAGGGACTATGGCTACACCTTC	CASSNRDYGYTF
TRBV4-3	TRBD1	-	TRBJ1-4	TGCGCCAGCAGCCACGACAGGGTAGGGGAAAAACTGTTTTTT	CASSHDRVGEKLFF
TRBV6-6	-	few	TRBJ2-7	TGTGCCAGCAGTTACACGCAGGGCCCCTACGAGCAGTACTTC	CASSYTQGPYEQYF
TRBV6-6	-	-	TRBJ2-4	TGTGCCAGCAGCTCCGGACAGCCGCTAGCCAAAAACATTCAGTACTTC	CASSSGQPLAKNIQYF
TRBV19	-	few	TRBJ1-4	TGTGCCAGTAGTATTAATGAGGAAAAACTGTTTTTT	CASSINEEKLFF
TRBV5-1	-	few	TRBJ2-7	TGCGCCAGCAGGAGCTCCTACGAGCAGTACTTC	CASRSSYEQYF
TRBV5-4	TRBD2	few	TRBJ2-3	TGTGCCAGCAGCTTGGGGGCTCGAGCGGGGGGCGTCGCAGATACGCAGTATTTT	CASSLGARAGGVADTQYF
TRBV4-1	-	few	TRBJ2-4	TGCGCCAGCAGCCAAGATACAACGGGTAATCAGTACTTC	CASSQDTTGNQYF
TRBV11-2	-	few	TRBJ2-7	TGTGCCAGCAGCTTAGTAGCGCTTGCCTACGAGCAGTACTTC	CASSLVALAYEQYF
TRBV28	-	-	TRBJ1-5	TGTGCCAGCAGCCTACCAGGGGCTCGCCAGCCCCAGCATTTT	CASSLPGARQPQHF
TRBV2	-	-	TRBJ1-2	TGTGCCAGCAGAGCCGGGGGGGGGAACTATGGCTACACCTTC	CASRAGGGNYGYTF
TRBV7-9	-	few	TRBJ2-7	TGTGCCAGCAGCTCTCAGGGTTACGAGCAGTACTTC	CASSSQGYEQYF
TRBV5-4	-	few	TRBJ1-1	TGTGCCAGCAGCCCTGGCGGGGGTATTAGGGAAACTGAAGCTTTCTTT	CASSPGGGIRETEAFF
TRBV5-1	-	few	TRBJ1-5	TGCGCCAGCAGCTTGGGCGGCAACAGCAATCAGCCCCAGCATTTT	CASSLGGNSNQPQHF
TRBV27	-	-	TRBJ1-6	TGTGCCAGCAGGACAGGCAATTCACCCCTCCACTTT	CASRTGNSPLHF
TRBV29-1	-	-	TRBJ2-7	TGCAGCGCTGAAGGAGACTACGAGCAGTACTTC	CSAEGDYEQYF
TRBV2	TRBD2	-	TRBJ2-3	TGTGCCACCTCGGGGGGGCTGACAGATACGCAGTATTTT	CATSGGLTDTQYF
TRBV13	TRBD1	few	TRBJ1-6	TGTGCCAGCAGCTTGGGTTCGATGGGGGACAGGAGCCCCCTCCACTTT	CASSLGSMGDRSPLHF
TRBV27	-	many	TRBJ2-2	TGTGCCAGCAGTTCGTGGCAGGGAAGAGACACCGGGGAGCTGTTTTTT	CASSSWQGRDTGELFF
TRBV28	-	-	TRBJ1-5	TGTGCCACCGTGGGGGGAGGAGGGAATCAGCCCCAGCATTTT	CATVGGGGNQPQHF
TRBV30	-	-	TRBJ1-4	TGTGCCTGGGGAATGGTGGGGGCGAGGGAAAAACTGTTTTTT	CAWGMVGAREKLFF
TRBV9	-	few	TRBJ1-6	TGTGCCAGCAGCGTAGCAGGGGTGGATAATTCACCCCTCCACTTT	CASSVAGVDNSPLHF
TRBV19	TRBD1	-	TRBJ1-1	TGTGCCAGTTCCGGCGACAGGGACTCTGAAGCTTTCTTT	CASSGDRDSEAFF
TRBV5-1	TRBD1	few	TRBJ2-2	TGCGCCAGCAGCTTACGGGTCATCCAGGGGGCGGCAGGCACCGGGGAGCTGTTTTTT	CASSLRVIQGAAGTGELFF
TRBV5-6	-	few	TRBJ2-6	TGTGCCAGCACCTATCTAAGGAGCTCTGGGGCCAACGTCCTGACTTTC	CASTYLRSSGANVLTF
TRBV21-1	-	few	TRBJ2-2	TGTGCCAGCAGCAAAGGGGGGACTAGCGGGGACCGGGACACCGGGGAGCTGTTTTTT	CASSKGGTSGDRDTGELFF
TRBV27	-	-	TRBJ1-5	TGTGCCAGCAGTTTGCAGGGAGGGGTTCAGCCCCAGCATTTT	CASSLQGGVQPQHF
TRBV10-3	-	-	TRBJ1-5	TGTGCCATCAGTGAGGAAGGGGGAAATCAGCCCCAGCATTTT	CAISEEGGNQPQHF
TRBV6-1	TRBD2	few	TRBJ2-5	TGTGCCAGCAGTGAAGGACTAGCGGAACAAGAGACCCAGTACTTC	CASSEGLAEQETQYF